This record looks at one T cell receptor (beta chain) sequence and its context. Its target is not known. One end of the junction varies from germline; a read error may be responsible. Germline V lookup: CDR1 SGHRS, CDR2 YFSETQ. The CDR3 spans 16 residues. These data come from a study of post-analysis software for immune sequencing data. The wider study: Recorded disease courses covered relapsing-remitting, secondary progressive and progressive-relapsing multiple sclerosis. Some patients had no subtype annotation.

Whole-study findings and limits: The study found TRBV5-6, TRBV5-1 and TRBV20-1 among about five TRBV segments more frequent in patients than controls.

Incorporated into the TCR beta cDNA libraries were unique molecular identifiers, which served to reduce PCR and sequencing biases. Researchers reported some 500,000 cDNA molecules coming from around 1 to 9.1 million T cells. TCRdb ran MiXCR on the PCR reads and lists one entry per CDR3 protein. The data contain about 570,000 distinct CDR3 sequences, under 40% of them seen just once; the ten biggest clones take up about 5.6%. The receptor's source is a girl aged 2-17 years with multiple sclerosis. Sequencing was performed on blood. The rearrangement joins TRBV5-1 to TRBJ2-5, with D maybe TRBD2 (6 bases). The CDR3 bases are TGCGCCAGCAGCTCGTATCCCCGGCGGGACCACGAGACCCAGTACTTC. Translated, it gives CASSSYPRRDHETQYF.